One sample yielded the 3 T cell receptor beta chains listed below, sequenced in a study of CD8 T cells in acute hepatitis C reinfection. Time point meaning: acute HCV infection, within 168 days of estimated infection date. Hepatitis C virus-specific T cells were sequenced directly ex vivo without in vitro expansion. The protocol was immunoSEQ multiplex PCR, while the TCRdb copy is restricted to in-frame clones and leaves out a portion. Of 500 to 650 clones in the sample, roughly half were seen once. Whole-study findings and limits: Overrepresentation in the naive pool did not explain the preferential TRBV04 and TRBV06 usage seen in all groups.

Material: HCV NS3-1073 tetramer-sorted CD8+ T cells from PBMCs, obtained during acute infection. The receptor source for this set is a woman in her 30s who spontaneously cleared hepatitis C infection.

V and J are TRBV4-3 and TRBJ2-7; a weak D match, TRBD2 (6 bases). The CDR3 consists of 15 residues. In germline, CDR1 is LGHNA, CDR2 YSLEER. With 0 bases removed from V and 4 bases from J, the gap between germline ends came to 13 bases. DNA of the CDR3: TGCGCCAGCAGCCAAGAACCTAGCGAGCCGTACGAGCAGTACTTC. It yields the protein CASSQEPSEPYEQYF.

The gene calls are TRBV7-6 and TRBJ1-1; a possible D gene is TRBD1 (5 bases). V was cut by 3 bases and J by 6 bases, with 11 bases left in between. CDR1 and CDR2 (germline): SGHVS, FNYEAQ. The CDR3 sequence is 13 residues long. The chain's CDR3 is CASSLGTGPEAFF. The CDR3 DNA reads TGTGCCAGCAGCTTGGGGACGGGGCCTGAAGCTTTCTTT.

This clone showed up just once. The chain has TRBV28 and TRBJ2-7; D possibly corresponds to TRBD2 (5 bases). The germline V gene encodes CDR1 MDHEN and CDR2 SYDVKM. V lost 5 bases to trimming and J lost 0 bases, with 20 bases between them. The CDR3 covers 17 residues. The DNA for the CDR3 is TGTGCCAGCAGTCGACCACCGGGGTTGGGCCCCTCCTACGAGCAGTACTTC. Encoded protein: CASSRPPGLGPSYEQYF.